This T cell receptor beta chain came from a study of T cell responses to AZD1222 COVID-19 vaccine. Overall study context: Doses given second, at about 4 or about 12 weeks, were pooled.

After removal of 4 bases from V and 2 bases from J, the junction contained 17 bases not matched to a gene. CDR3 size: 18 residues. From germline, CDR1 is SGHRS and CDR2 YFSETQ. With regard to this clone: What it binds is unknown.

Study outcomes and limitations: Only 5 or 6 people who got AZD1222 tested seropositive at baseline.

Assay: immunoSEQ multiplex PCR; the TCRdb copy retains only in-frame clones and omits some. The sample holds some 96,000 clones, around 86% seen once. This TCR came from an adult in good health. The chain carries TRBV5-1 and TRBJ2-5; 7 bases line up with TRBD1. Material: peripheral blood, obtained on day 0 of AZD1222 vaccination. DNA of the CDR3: TGCGCCAGCAGCCAAGGAAGTAGTTGGGGACAGCAACAAGAGACCCAGTACTTC. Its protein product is CASSQGSSWGQQQETQYF.